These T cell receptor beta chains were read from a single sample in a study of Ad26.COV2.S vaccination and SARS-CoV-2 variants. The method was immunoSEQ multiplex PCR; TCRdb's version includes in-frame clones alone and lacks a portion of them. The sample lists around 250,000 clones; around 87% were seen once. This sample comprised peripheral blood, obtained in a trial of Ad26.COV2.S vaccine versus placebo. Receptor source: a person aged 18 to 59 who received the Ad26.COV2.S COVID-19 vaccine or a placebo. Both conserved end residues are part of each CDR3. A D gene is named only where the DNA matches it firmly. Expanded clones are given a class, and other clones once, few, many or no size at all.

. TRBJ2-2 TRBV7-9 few TGTGCCAGCAGCCCTAGGGGGTTTGGGGACACCGGGGAGCTGTTTTTT CASSPRGFGDTGELFF
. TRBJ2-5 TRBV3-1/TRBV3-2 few TGTGCCAGCAGCCAAGATGTAGCGGAACAAGAGACCCAGTACTTC CASSQDVAEQETQYF
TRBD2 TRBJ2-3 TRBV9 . TGTGCCAGCAGCGTAGGTCTAGCGGGAGTGGGGGATACGCAGTATTTT CASSVGLAGVGDTQYF
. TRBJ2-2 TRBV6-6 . TGTGCCAGCAGCCCGACAGAGGCCCCCACCGGGGAGCTGTTTTTT CASSPTEAPTGELFF
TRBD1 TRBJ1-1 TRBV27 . TGTGCCAGCAGTTCGACAACAGGGGCCCCACCGAACACTGAAGCTTTCTTT CASSSTTGAPPNTEAFF
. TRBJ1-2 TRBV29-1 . TGCAGCGTTGGCGAGGGGGACTATGGCTACACCTTC CSVGEGDYGYTF
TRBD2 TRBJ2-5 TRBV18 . TGTGCCAGCTCACCAGGGACTAGCGAGGCCCAGTACTTC CASSPGTSEAQYF
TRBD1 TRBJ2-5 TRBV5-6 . TGTGCCAGCAGCGGCACAACAGGGGCCTCCCCCCAAGAGACCCAGTACTTC CASSGTTGASPQETQYF
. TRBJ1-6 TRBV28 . TGTGCCAGCACTAACTTAGGGGTAAATTCACCCCTCCACTTT CASTNLGVNSPLHF
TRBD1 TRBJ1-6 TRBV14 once TGTGCCAGCAGCCGGGACAGGGATTTGACGACACCCCTCCACTTT CASSRDRDLTTPLHF
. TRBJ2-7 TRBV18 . TGTGCCAGCTCACCCCCTGGGCACAGGGTCCCCTACGAGCAGTACTTC CASSPPGHRVPYEQYF
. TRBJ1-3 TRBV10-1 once TGCGCCAGCAGTGAGGCGACCCTCCAGGGAAACACCATATATTTT CASSEATLQGNTIYF
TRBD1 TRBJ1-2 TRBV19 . TGTGCCAGTAGTATAGATCGAAGTGGGGGACAGAACTATGGCTACACCTTC CASSIDRSGGQNYGYTF
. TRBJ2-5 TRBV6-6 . TGTGCCAGCAGTTTCAAAGAGACCCAGTACTTC CASSFKETQYF
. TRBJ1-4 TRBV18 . TGTGCCAGCTCACCGACAAAAGTCGGAGAAAAACTGTTTTTT CASSPTKVGEKLFF
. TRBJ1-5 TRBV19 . TGTGCCAGTAGTTGGGGTGTCAATCAGCCCCAGCATTTT CASSWGVNQPQHF
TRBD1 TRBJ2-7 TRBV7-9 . TGTGCCAGCAGCCATACGACAGGGTTTAATTACGAGCAGTACTTC CASSHTTGFNYEQYF
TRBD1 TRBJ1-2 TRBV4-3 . TGCGCCAGCAGCCAAGATCAGGGGGTTGGTGGCTACACCTTC CASSQDQGVGGYTF
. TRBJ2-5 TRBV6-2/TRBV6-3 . TGTGCCAGCAACCCGGGTCCCCGCCAAGAGACCCAGTACTTC CASNPGPRQETQYF
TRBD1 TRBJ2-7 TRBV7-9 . TGTGCCAGCAGCGATGGAGACAGGGGGCGAAGAGAGCAGTACTTC CASSDGDRGRREQYF
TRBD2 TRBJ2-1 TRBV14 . TGTGCCAGCAGCCAAGGTCTAGCGGTAGGGGAGAATGAGCAGTTCTTC CASSQGLAVGENEQFF
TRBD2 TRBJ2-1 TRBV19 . TGTGCCAGTAGTATAGCGGGAGGGCCGAGAGAGCAGTTCTTC CASSIAGGPREQFF
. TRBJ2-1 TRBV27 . TGTGCCAGCTCTCGTGCGAGCTCCTACAATGAGCAGTTCTTC CASSRASSYNEQFF
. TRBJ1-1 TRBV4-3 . TGCGCCAGCAGCTCATCTCTGGGGGGGACTGAAGCTTTCTTT CASSSSLGGTEAFF
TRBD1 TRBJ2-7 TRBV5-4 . TGTGCCAGCAGCTTCACCAGGGGGTACGAGCAGTACTTC CASSFTRGYEQYF
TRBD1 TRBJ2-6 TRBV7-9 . TGTGCCAGCAGCCAATATACAGGGGACCTTTTCTCTGGGGCCAACGTCCTGACTTTC CASSQYTGDLFSGANVLTF
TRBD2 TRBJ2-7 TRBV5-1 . TGCGCCAGCACCTTTGGAGCGGGGGGAACCTACGAGCAGTACTTC CASTFGAGGTYEQYF
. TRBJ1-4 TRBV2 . TGTGCCAGCAGTGAAGTAGATTTAGCAGCAACTAATGAAAAACTGTTTTTT CASSEVDLAATNEKLFF
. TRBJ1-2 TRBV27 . TGTGCCAGCGGATTCGGACTTGATGGCTACACCTTC CASGFGLDGYTF
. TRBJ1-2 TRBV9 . TGTGCCAGCAGCGTAGGAGGCCCGCGGCCTAACTATGGCTACACCTTC CASSVGGPRPNYGYTF
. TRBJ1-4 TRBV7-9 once TGTGCCAGCAGCCCCCACAGCGCGGGGGAGGGTAATGAAAAACTGTTTTTT CASSPHSAGEGNEKLFF
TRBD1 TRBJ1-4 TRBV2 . TGTGCCAGCATCGGAGCCTCCGGGACAGGAGGCGAAAAACTGTTTTTT CASIGASGTGGEKLFF
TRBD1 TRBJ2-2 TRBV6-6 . TGTGCCAGCAGCATTCCAGGGGGCGCCGGGGAGCTGTTTTTT CASSIPGGAGELFF
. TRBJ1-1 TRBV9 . TGTGCCAGCAGCGTAGATGAGGGGGGTGCCGCTTTCTTT CASSVDEGGAAFF
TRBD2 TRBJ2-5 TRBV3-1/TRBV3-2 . TGTGCCAGCAGCCAAGCCCGACTAGCCCAAGAGACCCAGTACTTC CASSQARLAQETQYF
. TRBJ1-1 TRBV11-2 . TGTGCCAGCAGCTTTCGGACAATGAACACTGAAGCTTTCTTT CASSFRTMNTEAFF
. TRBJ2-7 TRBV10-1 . TGCGCCAGCAGTGGGTACGGGGTTGGGGAGCAGTACTTC CASSGYGVGEQYF
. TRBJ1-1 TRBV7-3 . TGTGCCAGCAGCCCCGCGTCAGGGAGTACTGAAGCTTTCTTT CASSPASGSTEAFF
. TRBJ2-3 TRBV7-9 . TGTGCCAGCAGCGAGACAGAAGATACGCAGTATTTT CASSETEDTQYF
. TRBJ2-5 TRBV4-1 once TGCGCCAGCAGCCAACAGGGATCACAAGAGACCCAGTACTTC CASSQQGSQETQYF
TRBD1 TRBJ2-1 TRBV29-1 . TGCAGCGTTGAGGGGGGACAGGGGTCCTACAATGAGCAGTTCTTC CSVEGGQGSYNEQFF
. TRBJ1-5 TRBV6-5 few TGTGCCAGCACTTACAGTAGCTATAGCAATCAGCCCCAGCATTTT CASTYSSYSNQPQHF
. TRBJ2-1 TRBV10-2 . TGCGCCAGCAGTGATCCAGTGAAGGACAATGAGCAGTTCTTC CASSDPVKDNEQFF
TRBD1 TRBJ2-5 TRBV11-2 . TGTGCCAGCAGCCCGGACAGGGCCCAAGAGACCCAGTACTTC CASSPDRAQETQYF
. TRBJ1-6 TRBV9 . TGTGCCAGCAGCGTAGGAGGCCATTCACCCCTCCACTTT CASSVGGHSPLHF
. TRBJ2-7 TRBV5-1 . TGCGCCAGCAGCTTAACGGACCAAAGATACGAGCAGTACTTC CASSLTDQRYEQYF
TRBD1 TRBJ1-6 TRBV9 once TGTGCCAGCAGCAAAACGACAGGGTACAATTCACCCCTCCACTTT CASSKTTGYNSPLHF
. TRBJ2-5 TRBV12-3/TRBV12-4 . TGTGCCAGCAGCGGCGGGCCGGAGACCCAGTACTTC CASSGGPETQYF
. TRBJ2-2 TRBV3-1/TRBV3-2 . TGTGCCAGCAGCCCCGGGACCGCGAACACCGGGGAGCTGTTTTTT CASSPGTANTGELFF
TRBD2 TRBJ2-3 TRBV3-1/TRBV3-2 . TGTGCCAGCAGCCATCCCAGCGGGAGTAGAGATACGCAGTATTTT CASSHPSGSRDTQYF